The source of this TCR beta chain is a study of blood T cell repertoires in COVID-19. Study background: Some COVID-19 samples were acute and others convalescent; all came from the United States, Italy and Spain.

CDR1 is LGHDT and CDR2 is YNNKEL in the germline V gene (reference sequence). The CDR3 spans 14 residues. The V end lost 4 bases, the J end lost 5 bases, and 14 bases lay between the germline ends. Assay used: immunoSEQ multiplex PCR; TCRdb lists only in-frame clones, some missing. The repertoire holds approximately 220,000 clones, with approximately 88% as singletons. The sequenced sample was peripheral blood. The source of this sequence is a man aged 35-49 years with acute or convalescent COVID-19. This chain connects TRBV3-1 (or the pseudogene TRBV3-2) to TRBJ2-5; D unclear. The CDR3: CASSPRSVSETQYF. CDR3 nucleotides: TGTGCCAGCAGCCCCCGTTCGGTGTCGGAGACCCAGTACTTC.